This T cell receptor beta chain was retrieved from a study of cytomegalovirus exposure and HLA in healthy donors (dated by TCRdb to the late 2010s). General notes on the study: In an earlier analysis of fewer than 750 of the donors, 250 to 300 Gb of sequence data and approximately 100 million unique TCR beta sequences from roughly 190 million T cells were reported. An early release covering roughly 580 HLA-typed donors comprised 250 to 350 gigabases of sequencing data and around 80 million unique TCR sequences. The genetic ancestry cluster associated with self-reported Caucasian donors included about four fifths of the 350 to 500 genotyped donors. The study was designed to test whether signatures of past pathogen exposure could be identified by cataloging public T cell receptors. Using immunosequencing, the study profiled T cell repertoires from about 650 subjects and related those repertoires to cytomegalovirus serostatus. Besides the first cohort of about 730 subjects, a separate validation cohort made up of 120 different subjects was used. To predict cytomegalovirus infection status, the study brought together high-throughput TCR immunosequencing, statistical association of individual TCRs with disease status, and machine learning. To study patterns of TCR occurrence, a later analysis re-analyzed previously published TCR beta repertoires from 500 to 850 donors and added high-resolution HLA genotyping. Rather than using new phenotypic data, the later analysis identified candidate immune exposures from TCR beta sequences and from how often those sequences occurred across donors. An earlier analysis of about 600 of the donors used high-throughput TCR beta sequencing to judge whether each TCR beta V gene segment behaved as functional or pseudogenic. Donor age, sex, ethnicity and CMV serostatus were collected together with the repertoire data. Genome-wide SNP genotypes for about 55% of the roughly 670 donors were used in a later genetic analysis, which treated that subset as a discovery cohort. Every repertoire in the discovery cohort had been generated on one and the same sequencing platform. Both class I and class II loci were covered by HLA typing, at four-digit resolution. Typing coverage differed by locus: A, B, C, DRB1 and DQB1 were typed in roughly 620-640 donors, DQA1 in about 550, DPA1 in some 610, and DPB1 in just under 480. Four to six DR-DQ haplotypes were handled as single units for association and clustering, since linkage in the cohort was strong. On average, 235,054 unique TCR beta nucleotide sequences were sequenced per donor among 300 to 500 genotyped donors of the cohort, with roughly 18% of those sequences being non-productive.

What the work shows at the level of the full study, not this receptor alone: In an earlier analysis of 587 of the donors, most TCR beta V segments were observed in productive rearrangements about 87% or about 30% of the time, broadly matching IMGT annotations. Roughly 15 rarely observed V segments, including chromosome 9 orphons, were excluded from the earlier analysis of just under 600 of the donors because counts were too low. A further reported finding was that TCR beta sequences accurately predicted the HLA-A and HLA-B alleles for most subjects in the first cohort. Correlated functional status among segregating V segments might be attributable to linkage disequilibrium, but an unknown experimental factor could not be ruled out. The sequencing pipeline was judged likely to have produced a cluster of highly shared sequence variants as a technical artifact. When HLA alleles, especially DR and DQ, strongly co-occurred, TCR associations were difficult to assign to individual alleles. Some IMGT-functional V segments, including TRBV6-2 and TRBV6-3, could not be told apart with the 87-base-pair reads, so those segments were excluded. In a later analysis, several top co-occurrence clusters were reported to appear linked to parvovirus B19, influenza, CMV and Epstein-Barr virus. Most CMV-associated TCR beta chains appeared to be HLA-restricted in a later analysis, and the HLA associations seemed to be driven largely by CMV exposure. Across donors, most TCR sequences were observed very rarely, whereas some public TCRs were present in many individuals. According to a later analysis, TCR association rates differed among HLA loci, with DRB1 alleles showing the most associated TCRs and HLA-C alleles showing the fewest. The study listed 150 to 200 TCR beta chains as associated with cytomegalovirus. In vitro tests confirmed that a few of the cytomegalovirus-associated TCR beta chains recognize cytomegalovirus antigens. For the cohort, immune exposure information was limited to CMV serostatus. According to the authors, the approach could potentially be generalized to other disease states and immunological phenotypes. Cytomegalovirus status was reported to be diagnosed by the classifier with high specificity and sensitivity in both the original and validation cohorts. In a later analysis, HLA-associated TCR beta chains were found to be more clonally expanded and to have lower generation probabilities than equally common non-associated chains. This cohort had only TCR beta chains sequenced, and the lack of alpha or paired-chain data limited which features could be detected. The presence/absence analyses assumed that sequencing depth was roughly uniform across donors, and that assumption may not be true. A later analysis associated some 17,000 TCR beta sequences with specific HLA alleles at a false discovery rate of 0.05. According to a later genetic analysis, donors in an Asian-associated ancestry cluster had fewer N-insertions in productive TCRs than the roughly 670-donor mean. In a later genetic analysis, a missense DCLRE1C variant was associated with V-gene and J-gene trimming of TCR beta chains, and the association was replicated in an independent cohort. Because some donors lacked HLA typing at each locus, the association tests relied only on the typed subset.

Libraries were prepared through the immunoSEQ multiplex PCR assay. The multiplex PCR relied on a mix of 60 forward primers for TCR Vbeta segments and 13 reverse primers for TCR Jbeta segments. Amplification of the CDR3 region of rearranged TCR beta genes was performed with a multiplex PCR assay on genomic DNA. On the Illumina HiSeq System, the amplified TCR beta libraries were sequenced as 87-base-pair reads. Per the authors' processing: A later analysis counted tens of millions of unique TCR beta chains across the 640 or so repertoires, and around 9.9 million of these chains were shared by at least two donors. Raw reads were error-corrected and collapsed into unique sequences with a nearest-neighbor algorithm that merged closely related sequences to remove PCR and sequencing errors. V, D and J gene segments were assigned by aligning CDR3 sequences to IMGT reference sequences. Each retained sequence needed at least a six-nucleotide match to both a V gene segment and a J gene segment. A rearrangement counted as productive if the CDR3 had no stop codons and remained in frame with V and J, and every other rearrangement counted as non-productive. CDR3 was defined according to IMGT convention as the region running from the second conserved V-encoded cysteine to the conserved J-encoded phenylalanine. In an earlier analysis of around 640 of the donors, sequences lacking an unambiguous match to a single V gene segment were excluded. An earlier analysis of several hundred of the donors called V segments functional above 56.7% productive rearrangements and segregating when the between-donor standard deviation exceeded 5%. A statistical classification framework was developed to diagnose cytomegalovirus status using the catalog of TCR beta chain sequences. In a later analysis, V and J genes were assigned by comparing TCR nucleotide sequences against IMGT/GENE-DB human TR gene sequences. A later analysis assigned CDR3 sequences and most-parsimonious VDJ recombination scenarios with the TCRdist pipeline. In a later analysis, each TCR beta chain was defined by its CDR3 amino acid sequence together with its V-gene family, and reads without a unique V-gene family were excluded. To address suspected cross-contamination and a sequencing artifact, a later analysis removed around 590 highly shared, low-generation-probability nucleotide sequences. A later analysis calculated a clonal expansion index for each public chain from normalized within-repertoire ranks of inferred template counts. In a later analysis, generation probabilities were computed with a VDJ recombination model fitted to out-of-frame rearrangements, and the resulting probabilities were checked against IGoR. In a later analysis, hypergeometric tests were used to score TCR-TCR, TCR-HLA and TCR-CMV co-occurrence, with a repertoire-size bias correction applied to TCR pairs. False discovery rates were estimated in a later analysis by permuting HLA or CMV assignments 20 times. In a later analysis, co-occurring TCRs were grouped using DBSCAN, with TCRdist sequence similarity added in when clustering inside HLA-allele-positive subsets. Repertoires with fewer than 30,000 or more than 120,000 public chains, plus five repertoires with anomalous nucleotide sharing, were excluded from co-occurrence clustering. TCRdb took over this immuneACCESS table, retaining in-frame rearrangements with V and J assigned. Such tables are incomplete; in checked studies, under half of the missing clones stem from an unresolved V gene, and the remainder is unexplained. D and trimming come from the DNA, and the V and J calls and clone size come from that table. The sample data list 65,000 to 95,000 clones, and about 78% of these were observed just once. The ten top clones hold around 5.8% of the sample.

The CDR3 measures 15 amino acids from cysteine to phenylalanine. The sequence is cut down to CDR3 DNA, 45 bases in frame from base 1. CDR1 and CDR2 (MNHEY, SMNVEV) derive from the germline V gene (reference sequence). Between the V and J ends, shortened by 0 bases and 1 base respectively, the junction contains 9 bases. Comments on this clone: It has no known antigen specificity. No base qualities exist here, and no much larger clone lies one base off it.

The cohort was made up of about 610 healthy bone marrow donors. All cohort members were sampled while nominally healthy, although unrecorded immune exposures were likely present. The donor was CMV seropositive and belonged to the group of over 250 seropositive cohort members. Each donor provided a peripheral blood sample, and peripheral blood mononuclear cells were used for TCR beta sequencing. Genomic DNA was extracted from the blood cell samples with the Qiagen DNeasy Blood Extraction Kit. The V gene is TRBV27 and the J gene is TRBJ1-2, with the D gene uncertain. This TCR was sampled from a male donor in good health and CMV-seropositive. Sequencing was done on a sample of PBMCs. The sequenced DNA is TGTGCCAGCAGTTTATCTGGGCGCGTTAACTATGGCTACACCTTC. Translation gives CASSLSGRVNYGYTF.